This T cell receptor beta chain was found in a study of blood T cells in healthy people across ages. General observations from the study: TCR beta diversity, measured per million T cells, fell in a roughly linear way with age. Strong correlation linked observed beta diversity and percent naive T cells.

Remarks on this clonotype: Its matching antigen is unknown. Given a much more abundant clone one base away, this may be a read error.

It was with a sample-barcoded 5' primer and a J-beta primer mix that a second PCR of about 6 to 12 cycles was run. Each sample yielded at least 2.5 million CDR3-containing paired-end reads. TCRdb processed the 5' RACE reads anew with MiXCR; each CDR3 protein has one entry. The sample gives roughly 900,000 distinct CDR3 sequences, 25% to 30% of which show up once; 15% to 20% is in the top ten. Healthy Caucasian individuals from Russia aged roughly 6 to 90 served as donors. This CDR3 is built from 14 residues. The J segment lost 3 bases and the V segment lost 3 bases, leaving 4 bases of the junction unmatched. In germline, CDR1 is LGHNA, CDR2 YSLEER.

Sequencing was carried out using blood. The clonotype originates from a woman at least 80 years old in good health. The gene calls are TRBV4-3 and TRBJ1-1; 7 nucleotides align to TRBD1. CDR3 sequence (DNA): TGCGCCAGCAGCCAGGACAGGACTGACACTGAAGCTTTCTTT. It yields the protein CASSQDRTDTEAFF.